These 3 T cell receptor beta chains came from one sample sequenced in a study of T cell changes during pregnancy in multiple sclerosis. TCRdb's table, derived via immunoSEQ multiplex PCR, lists solely in-frame clones and lacks some. Of tens of thousands of clones listed, 75% to 90% were seen once; the top ten hold 6.5% to 8.5%. The sample consisted of CD8+ T cells from peripheral blood mononuclear cells, taken in the second trimester of pregnancy. The receptors shown here come from a female donor with multiple sclerosis, enrolled in a pregnancy study.

This chain links TRBV29-1 with TRBJ2-7; 10 positions match TRBD1. After removal of 1 base from V and 7 bases from J, the junction contained 1 base not matched to a gene. The CDR3 is 12 amino acids. Germline V gene lookup returns CDR1 SQVTM and CDR2 ANQGSEA. The CDR3 region is CSVEGTGGEQYF. CDR3 bases: TGCAGCGTTGAAGGGACAGGGGGTGAGCAGTACTTC.

In nucleotides, the CDR3 is TGTGCCACCAGCACCCTGCGGACATCCGAGCAGTACTTC. Its protein is CATSTLRTSEQYF. The chain recombines TRBV15 with TRBJ2-7, with D maybe TRBD1 (5 bases). Germline-derived CDR1 and CDR2 are LNHNV and YYDKDF (reference sequence). This CDR3 has 13 amino acids. The germline V and J ends were trimmed by 4 bases and 6 bases, with 13 bases remaining between them.

This chain joins TRBV10-3 and TRBJ1-2; D is ambiguous. The germline V and J ends were trimmed by 7 bases and 0 bases, with 9 bases remaining between them. CDR1 and CDR2 (germline): ENHRY, SYGVKD. The CDR3 loop spans 13 amino acids. CDR3 protein: CAINLGANYGYTF. The CDR3 bases are TGTGCCATCAACTTGGGAGCTAACTATGGCTACACCTTC.